The entry below describes one TCR beta chain. This sample is part of a study of blood T cell repertoires in COVID-19. Study at large: Samples taken during acute and convalescent COVID-19 were collected in the United States, Italy and Spain.

The data were produced by immunoSEQ multiplex PCR, yet TCRdb's version contains in-frame clones alone and is incomplete. The table has a few hundred thousand clones, around 84% seen once; the top ten hold roughly 3.7%. The germline V gene encodes CDR1 SGDLS and CDR2 YYNGEE. The CDR3 is 17 amino acids. Germline trimming cut 4 bases from V and 7 bases from J; bases unmatched to any gene: 16. Sequenced: peripheral blood. The chain uses TRBV9 and TRBJ2-1; 8 positions agree with TRBD2. The clonotype originates from a young woman with acute or convalescent COVID-19. CDR3: CASSNYDSGGARNEQFF. DNA of the CDR3: TGTGCCAGCAGCAACTATGATTCCGGGGGGGCCCGGAATGAGCAGTTCTTC.